The clone carrying this T cell receptor (beta chain) was recorded only once. Germline CDR1 is LNHDA and CDR2 is SQIVND (reference sequence). Trimming removed 10 bases from V and 8 bases from J; junction bases left unmatched: 9. This CDR3 spans 14 amino acids. This sample was taken from a study of glioma-infiltrating T cells. The iRepertoire nested amplicon-rescue multiplex PCR amplified TCR alpha and beta CDR3s from RNA. In TCRdb, the multiplex PCR reads were re-called with MiXCR into one record per CDR3 protein. The sample has some 160,000 distinct CDR3 sequences, around 40% seen once. The sequenced material came from glioma tissue, nonneoplastic brain tissue, or PBMCs (not recorded which). This receptor was obtained from a human donor with low-grade glioma or glioblastoma, undergoing nonglioma brain surgery, or in good health (not recorded which). This rearrangement joins TRBV19 to TRBJ2-1, with TRBD2 matching over 12 bases. In DNA, the CDR3 is TGTGCCATTATGAGGACTAGCGGGGTCGATGAGCAGTTCTTC. Translated, it gives CAIMRTSGVDEQFF.